This note documents a single TCR beta chain sequence. Its antigen is undetermined. The PCR used 60 Vbeta and 13 Jbeta primers. Using immunoSEQ multiplex PCR, the repertoire was profiled, and TCRdb retains in-frame clones only, with some absent. The sample lists some 120,000 clones, roughly two thirds seen once, with approximately 1.5% in the top ten. This entry is derived from a study of cytomegalovirus exposure and HLA in healthy donors. Study-wide results and caveats: Testing in vitro showed a few CMV-associated chains specific for CMV antigens. Common viral pathogens were later found to be apparently linked to several of the most significant clusters.

The CDR3 runs to 16 residues. The ends lost 4 bases at V and 2 bases at J; junction bases unmatched: 7. Germline loops: CDR1 SGHNT, CDR2 YYREEE (reference sequence). Sequencing input: PBMCs. This clonotype was obtained from a man aged 30 to 45 in good health and CMV-seropositive. V gene TRBV5-4 combines with J gene TRBJ2-5; TRBD2 aligns across 11 bases. CDR3 loop: CASSPSVAGGQETQYF. The CDR3 region has the DNA TGTGCCAGCAGCCCCTCGGTAGCGGGAGGGCAAGAGACCCAGTACTTC.